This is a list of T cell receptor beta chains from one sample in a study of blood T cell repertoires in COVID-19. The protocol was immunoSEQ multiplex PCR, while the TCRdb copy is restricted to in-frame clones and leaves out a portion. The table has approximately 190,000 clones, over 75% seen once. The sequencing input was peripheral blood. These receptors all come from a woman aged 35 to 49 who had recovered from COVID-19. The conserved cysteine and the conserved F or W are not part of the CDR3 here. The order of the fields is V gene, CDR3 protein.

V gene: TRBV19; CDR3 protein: ASSASGTDTQY
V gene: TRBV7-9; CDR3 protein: ASSGTEGALYEQY
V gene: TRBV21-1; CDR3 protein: ARDRGSYEQY
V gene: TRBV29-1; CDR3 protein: SARSLGNEQF
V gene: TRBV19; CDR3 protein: ASSPEGAGGNQPQH
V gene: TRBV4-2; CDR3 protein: ASSQERRELGELF
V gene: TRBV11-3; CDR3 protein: ASSQGQRTDTQY
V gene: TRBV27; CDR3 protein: ASSVLQGWNTDTQY
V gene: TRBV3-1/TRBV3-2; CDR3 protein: ASSQLLGGAGNEQF
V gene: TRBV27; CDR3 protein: ASSFGSFNEQF
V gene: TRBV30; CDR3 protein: AWSGTGGEKLF
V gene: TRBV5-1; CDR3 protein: ASSFNRASGTISYEQY
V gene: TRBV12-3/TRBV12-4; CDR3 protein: ATEGAQAF
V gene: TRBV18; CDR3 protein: ASSPQGTQY
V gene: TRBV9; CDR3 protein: ASSPLGGSSETQY
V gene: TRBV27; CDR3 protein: ASSFERLTRNSPLH
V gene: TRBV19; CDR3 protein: ASRRGQSEAF
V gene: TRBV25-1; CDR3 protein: ASSESGGGAGETQY
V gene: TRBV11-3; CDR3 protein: ASSSGLAGDEQF
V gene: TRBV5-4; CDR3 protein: ASSSRGSEAF
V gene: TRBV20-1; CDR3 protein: SASDRGLNQPQH
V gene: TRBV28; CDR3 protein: ASSLWATEGNTIY